This T cell receptor (beta chain) was captured in a study of Ad26.COV2.S vaccination and SARS-CoV-2 variants. Generated by immunoSEQ multiplex PCR, the TCRdb table keeps only in-frame clones and is missing some. The table lists hundreds of thousands of clones, 86% of them singletons, with around 11% in the top ten. Germline V lookup: CDR1 MNHEY, CDR2 SVGEGT. The CDR3 has 16 residues. Trimming cost V 2 bases and J 5 bases; bases outside gene matches: 7. The treatment is: about 20 received Ad26.COV2.S at low or high dose, single or two shots; about 5 received placebo; per-sample allocation not given. After the first vaccine or placebo injection, samples were drawn on day 63.

Here the sequenced sample was peripheral blood, taken in a trial of Ad26.COV2.S vaccine versus placebo. The chain is built from TRBV6-2 or TRBV6-3 and TRBJ2-5; TRBD2 matches at 11 bases. The source is a person between 18 and 65 years old who received the Ad26.COV2.S COVID-19 vaccine or a placebo. The CDR3 DNA is TGTGCCAGCAGTTACAATGCGATAGCGGGGGGGGAGACCCAGTACTTC. This codes for CASSYNAIAGGETQYF.